Following are 27 T cell receptor beta chains from one sample sequenced in a study of shared clonotypes between healthy human individuals. Method: immunoSEQ multiplex PCR; TCRdb's copy keeps in-frame clones and lacks some. The sample consists of approximately 940,000 clones, more than 75% of them appearing once. The sequenced material came from memory CD4+ T cells sorted from blood. The subset: CD45RA-negative fraction. The receptors were sampled from a man younger than 35 in good health.

This chain links TRBV14 with TRBJ2-3, with a tentative D call TRBD1 (6 bases). The CDR3 is 15 residues long. Per the germline V gene, CDR1 is SGHDN and CDR2 is FVKESK. The ends were cut back, 0 bases at V and 3 bases at J, with 10 bases in the middle. The CDR3 DNA reads TGTGCCAGCAGCCAAGATAGAAGGGGGACAGATACGCAGTATTTT. Amino acid sequence: CASSQDRRGTDTQYF.

The genes are TRBV9 and TRBJ2-7, with no clear D. CDR3 length equals 14 residues. Trimming cost V 3 bases and J 0 bases, with 10 bases left between them. Germline CDR1 reads SGDLS; CDR2 reads YYNGEE. The CDR3, as DNA: TGTGCCAGCAGCGATGGGGTTCCCTCCTACGAGCAGTACTTC. It codes for CASSDGVPSYEQYF.

The chain employs TRBV28 and TRBJ1-6; the D is unclear. V lost 7 bases, J lost 2 bases, and 15 bases lay in between. Germline CDR1 and CDR2: MDHEN and SYDVKM. CDR3 size: 16 residues. The chain's CDR3 is CASKEGGNAYNSPLHF. The CDR3 nucleotides read TGTGCCAGCAAGGAGGGAGGGAACGCCTATAATTCACCCCTCCACTTT.

This clone was seen once. The CDR3 nucleotides read TGTGCCAGCAGCCCCGCCAGCGGGGGGTGGGATACGCAGTATTTT. It translates to CASSPASGGWDTQYF. This sequence joins TRBV7-2 and TRBJ2-3; 9 bases line up with TRBD2. The length of the CDR3 is 15 residues. In germline, CDR1 is SGHTA, CDR2 FQGNSA. V was pared by 5 bases and J by 6 bases, with 9 bases of the junction left unmatched.

The genes are TRBV2 and TRBJ2-5, with TRBD1 identical over 7 bases. This CDR3 spans 15 amino acids. The V gene end was trimmed by 2 bases and the J gene end by 5 bases; junction bases not matched to a gene: 8. Germline CDR1 SNHLY, CDR2 FYNNEI. CDR3 region: CASSEKNRGIETQYF. The CDR3 DNA is TGTGCCAGCAGTGAAAAGAACAGGGGAATTGAGACCCAGTACTTC.

The chain employs TRBV5-1 and TRBJ2-7, with 9 bases lining up with TRBD2. The CDR3 loop spans 14 amino acids. Losses at the gene ends were 0 bases for V and 6 bases for J; bases not matched to a gene: 4. CDR1 SGHRS and CDR2 YFSETQ come from the germline V gene. This CDR3 reads CASSLASGKGEQYF. DNA of the CDR3: TGCGCCAGCAGCTTGGCTAGCGGGAAGGGCGAGCAGTACTTC.

On this clone itself: In the same sample, other DNA sequences code for this CDR3. This rearrangement joins TRBV6-5 to TRBJ1-2; unclear D gene. Germline V lookup: CDR1 MNHEY, CDR2 SVGAGI. The CDR3 has 13 residues. The V gene lost 0 bases and the J gene lost 2 bases, with 4 bases spanning the gap. CDR3 loop: CASSYSGNYGYTF. CDR3 nucleotide sequence: TGTGCCAGCAGTTACTCGGGAAACTATGGCTACACCTTC.

The chain uses TRBV29-1 and TRBJ2-7, with D maybe TRBD1 (6 bases). Deletions cut 7 bases from V and 3 bases from J, with 16 bases between. The CDR3 spans 13 residues. Germline V CDR1 and CDR2: SQVTM, ANQGSEA. The CDR3 region has the DNA TGCAGCGGTGCGACCGACAGGAACTACGAGCAGTACTTC. This translates into CSGATDRNYEQYF.

The chain uses TRBV18 and TRBJ1-1, with TRBD1 as a possible D gene (6 bases). The CDR3 runs to 13 residues. Trimming stripped 2 bases from V and 8 bases from J, with 12 bases between. Per germline, CDR1 KGHSH and CDR2 LQKENI. The CDR3 sequence is CASSPGGRSEAFF. CDR3 sequence (DNA): TGTGCCAGCTCACCAGGGGGCCGGTCCGAAGCTTTCTTT.

As regards this clone: This clone may be a read error of a much larger clone one base away. The sample contains more than one DNA sequence encoding this CDR3. The CDR3 DNA reads TGTGCCAGCTCACCGGACCTGAACTATGGCTACACCTTC. Translated: CASSPDLNYGYTF. The chain has TRBV18 and TRBJ1-2; D is uncertain. CDR1 and CDR2 from the germline V gene are KGHSH and LQKENI. Trimming stripped 3 bases from V and 2 bases from J, with 7 bases between. There are 13 residues in the CDR3.

The rearrangement joins TRBV13 to TRBJ2-5; 9 nucleotides match TRBD1. The CDR3 totals 14 residues. Trimming at V came to 5 bases and at J to 3 bases, leaving 4 bases not matched to a gene. Germline CDR1 PRHDT, CDR2 FYEKMQ (reference sequence). The CDR3 nucleotides are TGTGCCAGCAGCCGCCGGACAGGGGAAGAGACCCAGTACTTC. Its translation: CASSRRTGEETQYF. The complete variable domain, with remaining parts taken from reference TRBV13 and TRBJ2-5, reads AAGVIQSPRHLIKEKRETATLKCYPIPRHDTVYWYQQGPGQDPQFLISFYEKMQSDKGSIPDRFSAQQFSDYHSELNMSSLELGDSALYFCASSRRTGEETQYFGPGTRLLVL.

The chain recombines TRBV5-1 with TRBJ2-3; 8 positions match TRBD1. V lost 4 bases to trimming and J lost 6 bases; unmatched junction nucleotides: 7. Germline V gene data show CDR1 as SGHRS and CDR2 as YFSETQ. This CDR3 region has 14 residues. The chain's CDR3 is CASSTGQGGDTQYF. As DNA, the CDR3 is TGCGCCAGCAGCACCGGACAGGGTGGGGATACGCAGTATTTT.

This clone is a singleton in its sample. This chain uses TRBV10-1 with TRBJ2-1; 11 nucleotides align to TRBD1. The CDR3 is made up of 15 amino acids. V was pared by 3 bases and J by 3 bases, with 1 base of the junction left unmatched. Germline values: CDR1 WNHNN, CDR2 SYGVQD (reference sequence). CDR3 DNA: TGCGCCAGCAGTGAAGGGACAGGGGGCTACAATGAGCAGTTCTTC. Its protein is CASSEGTGGYNEQFF.

The rearrangement uses TRBV29-1 and TRBJ2-5, with D uncertain. The CDR3 consists of 10 residues. V dropped 8 bases and J dropped 2 bases, with 6 bases sitting between them. CDR1 is SQVTM and CDR2 is ANQGSEA in the germline V gene. CDR3 sequence (DNA): TGCAGCACACGACAAGAGACCCAGTACTTC. Translation: CSTRQETQYF.

This rearrangement joins TRBV19 to TRBJ1-2; D is perhaps TRBD1 (5 bases). The germline V gene encodes CDR1 LNHDA and CDR2 SQIVND (reference sequence). V lost 6 bases and J 5 bases, leaving 13 bases between the germline ends. The CDR3 contains 13 residues. CDR3 DNA sequence: TGTGCCAGTAGGGGACTGTTGGGGTATGGCTACACCTTC. This translates into CASRGLLGYGYTF. The entire variable domain, with the rest obtained from reference TRBV19 and TRBJ1-2, is as follows: DGGITQSPKYLFRKEGQNVTLSCEQNLNHDAMYWYRQDPGQGLRLIYYSQIVNDFQKGDIAEGYSVSREKKESFPLTVTSAQKNPTAFYLCASRGLLGYGYTFGSGTRLTVV.

The chain carries TRBV2 and TRBJ2-7, with TRBD2 as a possible D gene (6 bases). Germline values: CDR1 SNHLY, CDR2 FYNNEI. This CDR3 is built from 13 residues. V was pared by 2 bases and J by 3 bases, with 8 bases between. The CDR3 is CASSEPGLYEQYF. CDR3 coding DNA: TGTGCCAGCAGTGAACCGGGACTCTACGAGCAGTACTTC. Drawing the rest from reference TRBV2 and TRBJ2-7, the complete variable domain is EPEVTQTPSHQVTQMGQEVILRCVPISNHLYFYWYRQILGQKVEFLVSFYNNEISEKSEIFDDQFSVERPDGSNFTLKIRSTKLEDSAMYFCASSEPGLYEQYFGPGTRLTVT.

CDR3 nucleotides: TGTGCCAGCAGCTATAAGGGCAGTCTGTCCTACGAGCAGTACTTC. This translates into CASSYKGSLSYEQYF. This chain joins TRBV6-1 and TRBJ2-7; no definite D call. The V gene's germline CDR1 is MNHNS and CDR2 SASEGT. Trimming pared 6 bases from V and 1 base from J, leaving 16 bases between. The CDR3 consists of 15 residues.

The V and J genes are TRBV30 and TRBJ2-2; the D gene could be TRBD1 or TRBD2 (5 bases each). This CDR3 has 13 residues. In germline, CDR1 is GTSNPN, CDR2 SVGIG (reference sequence). The V end was cut by 3 bases, the J end by 5 bases, with 10 bases between. CDR3 nucleotides: TGTGCCTGGAGAGAGGGGATGACCGGGGAGCTGTTTTTT. Protein product: CAWREGMTGELFF.

The chain links TRBV10-3 to TRBJ2-7; the D gene could be TRBD1 or TRBD2 (5 bases each). Germline loops: CDR1 ENHRY, CDR2 SYGVKD. The CDR3 loop spans 11 amino acids. Between the trimmed V and J ends, which lost 4 bases and 5 bases, there was a span of 6 bases. CDR3 coding DNA: TGTGCCATCAGTGGAGGGGACGAGCAGTACTTC. As protein: CAISGGDEQYF.

The chain recombines TRBV5-8 with TRBJ2-7; TRBD1 matches 7 bases. This CDR3 comprises 14 residues. The V gene's germline CDR1 is SGHTS and CDR2 YDEGEE. Losses at the gene ends were 2 bases for V and 2 bases for J; bases not matched to a gene: 4. The CDR3 DNA is TGTGCCAGCAGCTTAGGGACAGCTACCTACGAGCAGTACTTC. It translates to CASSLGTATYEQYF.

This chain joins TRBV10-3 and TRBJ2-1; D may correspond to TRBD1 or TRBD2 (5 bases each). V lost 3 bases and J 4 bases, leaving 13 bases between the germline ends. From germline, CDR1 is ENHRY and CDR2 SYGVKD. The CDR3 runs to 15 residues. CDR3 in amino acids: CAISEEGRGYNEQFF. Written as DNA, the CDR3 is TGTGCCATCAGTGAAGAGGGACGGGGTTACAATGAGCAGTTCTTC.

This clone came up once. The chain is built from TRBV6-1 and TRBJ1-1; D is perhaps TRBD1 (6 bases). Trimming took off 7 bases at V and 3 bases at J, with 15 bases between the two ends. The CDR3 consists of 14 residues. Per germline, CDR1 MNHNS and CDR2 SASEGT. CDR3 coding DNA: TGTGCCAGCACCGACAGGTGGGGAGACACTGAAGCTTTCTTT. Encoded protein: CASTDRWGDTEAFF.

J is TRBJ2-1 and V is TRBV11-3, with a tentative D call TRBD2 (6 bases). The CDR3 totals 13 residues. Germline-derived CDR1 and CDR2 are SGHNT and YENEEA. V was pared by 1 base and J by 9 bases, with 10 bases between. The CDR3 coding sequence is TGTGCCAGCAGCTTAGTTTGGCGGGGTGAGCAGTTCTTC. Translating gives CASSLVWRGEQFF.

CDR3: CASSEWDTAYNEQFF. The CDR3 DNA reads as TGTGCCAGCAGCGAATGGGACACCGCATACAATGAGCAGTTCTTC. This sequence joins TRBV9 and TRBJ2-1; TRBD1 is a possible D gene (6 bases). The CDR3 sequence is 15 residues long. Germline CDR1 and CDR2: SGDLS and YYNGEE. V was cut by 3 bases and J by 4 bases, with 14 bases left in between.

Worth noting for this clone: The sample contains more than one DNA sequence encoding this CDR3. The CDR3 DNA follows: TGTGCCAGCAGCTCACAGGGGTCCGCCGGAAACACCATATATTTT. Protein: CASSSQGSAGNTIYF. This rearrangement joins TRBV7-2 to TRBJ1-3; 7 positions agree with TRBD1. Unmatched junction bases numbered 7, after V lost 4 bases and J lost 4 bases. The germline gives CDR1 SGHTA, CDR2 FQGNSA. The CDR3 extends over 15 amino acids.

The gene calls are TRBV11-2 and TRBJ1-4, with 7 bases identical to TRBD1. V was clipped by 3 bases and J by 3 bases; unmatched bases: 7. Germline V gene data show CDR1 as SGHAT and CDR2 as FQNNGV. This CDR3 spans 16 amino acids. CDR3 in amino acids: CASSFTGVDPNEKLFF. The CDR3 DNA follows: TGTGCCAGCAGCTTTACAGGGGTCGACCCTAATGAAAAACTGTTTTTT.

This clone came up a few times. The chain links TRBV5-1 to TRBJ1-6; D ambiguous. Germline V gene lookup returns CDR1 SGHRS and CDR2 YFSETQ. The CDR3 is made up of 13 amino acids. Trimming removed 7 bases from V and 5 bases from J, with 10 bases in between. CDR3 DNA sequence: TGCGCCAGCCACAGAGAAAATAATTCACCCCTCCACTTT. As protein: CASHRENNSPLHF. Variable domain in full (rest from reference TRBV5-1 and TRBJ1-6): KAGVTQTPRYLIKTRGQQVTLSCSPISGHRSVSWYQQTPGQGLQFLFEYFSETQRNKGNFPGRFSGRQFSNSRSEMNVSTLELGDSALYLCASHRENNSPLHFGNGTRLTVT.